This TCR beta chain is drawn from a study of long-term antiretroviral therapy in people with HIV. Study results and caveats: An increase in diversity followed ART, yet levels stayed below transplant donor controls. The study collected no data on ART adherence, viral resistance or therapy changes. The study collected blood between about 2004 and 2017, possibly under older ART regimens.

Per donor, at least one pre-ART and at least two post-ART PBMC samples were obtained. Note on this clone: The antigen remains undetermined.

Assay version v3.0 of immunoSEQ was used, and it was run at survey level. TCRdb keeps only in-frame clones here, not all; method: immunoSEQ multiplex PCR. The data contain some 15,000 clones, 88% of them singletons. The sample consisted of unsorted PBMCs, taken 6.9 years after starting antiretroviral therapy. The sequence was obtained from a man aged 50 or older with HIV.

The CDR3 bases are TGTGCCAGCAGTGGACAGGGGGCGGAGGATGAAAAACTGTTTTTT. Translating it yields CASSGQGAEDEKLFF. V is TRBV9 and J is TRBJ1-4; 11 bases map to TRBD1. Germline assignment: CDR1 SGDLS and CDR2 YYNGEE. The CDR3 totals 15 residues. Germline trimming cut 5 bases from V and 6 bases from J; bases unmatched to any gene: 6.